This note documents a single T cell receptor (beta chain) sequence. Its matching antigen is unknown. The data belong to a study of cytomegalovirus exposure and HLA in healthy donors. Overall study: A data release that came early held 80 million to 95 million unique TCRs from HLA-typed donors. General observations from the study: A later analysis reportedly identified an Asian-associated ancestry cluster as carrying fewer N-insertions than the roughly 700-donor mean. Among TCR beta chains, those listed as cytomegalovirus-associated numbered around 180.

V was pared by 5 bases and J by 6 bases, with 23 bases between. This CDR3 comprises 17 residues. The germline gives CDR1 SEHNR, CDR2 FQNEAQ (reference sequence). PCR primers comprised 60 Vbeta and 13 Jbeta primers. Sequenced by immunoSEQ multiplex PCR; TCRdb stores in-frame clones only, minus some. The repertoire holds around 200,000 clones, with roughly four fifths as singletons. The chain combines TRBV7-9 with TRBJ1-5; weak D call: TRBD1 (6 bases). The sequenced material came from PBMCs. This sequence originates from a woman between 50 and 59 years old in good health and CMV-seropositive. The CDR3 sequence: CASSRYMGGLVPQPQHF. CDR3 bases: TGTGCCAGCAGCCGTTACATGGGGGGGCTAGTCCCTCAGCCCCAGCATTTT.